This T cell receptor beta chain was obtained from a study of CD8 T cells in Susac syndrome. The CDR3 runs to 15 residues. V was trimmed by 2 bases and J by 2 bases, leaving 9 bases between them. Germline V gives CDR1 MNHEY, CDR2 SVGAGI. Sequencing targeted TCR beta in blood CD8+ and CD4+ T cells. The multiple sclerosis control group consisted of treatment-naive patients whose relapsing-remitting disease, which was either stable or active, fulfilled revised McDonald criteria. TEMRA cells underwent FACS enrichment and CD8+ and CD4+ T cells underwent negative isolation. The count of this clonotype is one. After extraction with the RNeasy kit, roughly 0.45 to 1 ug of the RNA was reverse transcribed using random hexamers. An immunoSEQ multiplex PCR amplified TCR beta CDR3 over 54 Vbeta and 13 Jbeta. MiXCR, run by TCRdb on the immunoSEQ multiplex PCR reads, gives a single entry per CDR3 protein. The sample lists 65,000 to 80,000 distinct CDR3 sequences; about 91% were seen once.

The sequence came from a human donor with multiple sclerosis. Sequences were obtained from CD8+ T cells from PBMCs. The chain joins TRBV6-5 to TRBJ1-4, with D maybe TRBD1 (6 bases). CDR3 sequence: CASSYTGGTNEKLFF. CDR3 in DNA: TGTGCCAGCAGTTACACCGGGGGCACTAATGAAAAACTGTTTTTT.